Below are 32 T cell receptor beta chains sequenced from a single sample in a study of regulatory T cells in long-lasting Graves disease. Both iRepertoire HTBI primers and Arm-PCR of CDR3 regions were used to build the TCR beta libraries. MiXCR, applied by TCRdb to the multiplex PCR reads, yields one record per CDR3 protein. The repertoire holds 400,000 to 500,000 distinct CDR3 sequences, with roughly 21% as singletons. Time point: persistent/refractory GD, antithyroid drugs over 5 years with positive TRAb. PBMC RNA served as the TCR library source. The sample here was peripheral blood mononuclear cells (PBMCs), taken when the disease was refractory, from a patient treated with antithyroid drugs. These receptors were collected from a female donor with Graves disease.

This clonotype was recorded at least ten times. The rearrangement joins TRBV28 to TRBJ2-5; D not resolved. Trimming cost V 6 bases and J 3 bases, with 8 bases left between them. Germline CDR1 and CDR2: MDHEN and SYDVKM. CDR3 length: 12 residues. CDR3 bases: TGTGCCAGCAGCCAAGCAGAAGAGACCCAGTACTTC. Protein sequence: CASSQAEETQYF.

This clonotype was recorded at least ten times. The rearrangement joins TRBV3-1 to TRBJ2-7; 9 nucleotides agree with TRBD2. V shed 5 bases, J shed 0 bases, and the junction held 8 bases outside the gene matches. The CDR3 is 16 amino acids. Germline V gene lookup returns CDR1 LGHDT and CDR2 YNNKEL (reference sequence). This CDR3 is CASSAASSGNSYEQYF. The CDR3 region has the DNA TGTGCCAGCAGCGCTGCCTCTAGCGGGAACTCCTACGAGCAGTACTTC.

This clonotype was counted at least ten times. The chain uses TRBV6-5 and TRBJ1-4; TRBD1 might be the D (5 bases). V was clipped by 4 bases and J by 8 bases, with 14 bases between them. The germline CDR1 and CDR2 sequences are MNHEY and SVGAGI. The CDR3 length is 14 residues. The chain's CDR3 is CASSFDRRPEKLFF. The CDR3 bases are TGTGCCAGCAGTTTCGACAGACGACCGGAAAAACTGTTTTTT.

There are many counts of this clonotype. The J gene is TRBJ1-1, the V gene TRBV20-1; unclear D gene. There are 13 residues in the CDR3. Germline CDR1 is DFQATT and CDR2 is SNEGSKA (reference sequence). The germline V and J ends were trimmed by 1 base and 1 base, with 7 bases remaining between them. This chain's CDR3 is CSARVLENTEAFF. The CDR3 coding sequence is TGCAGTGCTAGAGTCTTAGAGAACACTGAAGCTTTCTTT.

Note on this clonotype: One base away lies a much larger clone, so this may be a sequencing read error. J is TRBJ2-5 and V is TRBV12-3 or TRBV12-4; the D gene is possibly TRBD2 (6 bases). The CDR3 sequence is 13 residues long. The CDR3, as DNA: TGTGCCAGCAGTTTCGGGGGAGGAGAGACCCAGTGCTTC. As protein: CASSFGGGETQCF.

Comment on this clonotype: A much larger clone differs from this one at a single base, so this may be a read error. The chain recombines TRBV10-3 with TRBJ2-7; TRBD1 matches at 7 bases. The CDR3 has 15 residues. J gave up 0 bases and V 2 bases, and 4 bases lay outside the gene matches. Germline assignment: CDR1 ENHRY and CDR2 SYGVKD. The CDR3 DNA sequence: TGTGCCATCAGTGAGGGGGACAGTAGCTCCTACGAGCAGTACTTC. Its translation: CAISEGDSSSYEQYF.

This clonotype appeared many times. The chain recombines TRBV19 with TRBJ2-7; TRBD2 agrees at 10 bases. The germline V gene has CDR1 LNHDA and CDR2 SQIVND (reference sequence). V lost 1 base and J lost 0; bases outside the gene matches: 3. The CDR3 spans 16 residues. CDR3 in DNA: TGTGCCAGTAGTATAGGGACTAGCGGAATCTCCTACGAGCAGTACTTC. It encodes CASSIGTSGISYEQYF.

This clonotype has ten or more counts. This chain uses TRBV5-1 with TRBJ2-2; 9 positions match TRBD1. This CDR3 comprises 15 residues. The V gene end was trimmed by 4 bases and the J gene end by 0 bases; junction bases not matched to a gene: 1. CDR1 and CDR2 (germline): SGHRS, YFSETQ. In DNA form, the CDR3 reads TGCGCCAGCAGCAGGGACAGGGCGAACACCGGGGAGCTGTTTTTT. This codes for CASSRDRANTGELFF.

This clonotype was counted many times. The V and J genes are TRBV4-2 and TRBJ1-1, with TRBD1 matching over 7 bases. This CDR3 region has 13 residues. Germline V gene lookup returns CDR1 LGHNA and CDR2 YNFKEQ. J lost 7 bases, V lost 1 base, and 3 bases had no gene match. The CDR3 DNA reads TGTGCCAGCAGCCAAGGCCGGGACAGTGAAGCTTTCTTT. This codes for CASSQGRDSEAFF.

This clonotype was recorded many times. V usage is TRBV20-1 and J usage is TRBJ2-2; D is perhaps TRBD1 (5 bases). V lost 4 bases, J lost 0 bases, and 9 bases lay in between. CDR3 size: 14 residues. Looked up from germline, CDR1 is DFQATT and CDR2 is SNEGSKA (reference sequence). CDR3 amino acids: CSAIRDTNTGELFF. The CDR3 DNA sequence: TGCAGTGCTATCAGGGATACGAACACCGGGGAGCTGTTTTTT.

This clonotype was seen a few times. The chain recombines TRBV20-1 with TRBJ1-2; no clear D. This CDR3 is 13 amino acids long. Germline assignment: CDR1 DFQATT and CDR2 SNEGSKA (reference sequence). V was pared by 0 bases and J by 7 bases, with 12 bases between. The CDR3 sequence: CSARESIGVGYTF. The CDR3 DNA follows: TGCAGTGCTAGAGAAAGTATAGGAGTTGGCTACACCTTC.

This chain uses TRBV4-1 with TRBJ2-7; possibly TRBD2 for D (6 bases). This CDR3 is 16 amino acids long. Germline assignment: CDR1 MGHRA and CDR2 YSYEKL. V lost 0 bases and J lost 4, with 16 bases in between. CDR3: CASSQDSLALTYEQYF. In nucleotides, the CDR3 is TGCGCCAGCAGCCAAGACTCTCTAGCGCTGACGTACGAGCAGTACTTC.

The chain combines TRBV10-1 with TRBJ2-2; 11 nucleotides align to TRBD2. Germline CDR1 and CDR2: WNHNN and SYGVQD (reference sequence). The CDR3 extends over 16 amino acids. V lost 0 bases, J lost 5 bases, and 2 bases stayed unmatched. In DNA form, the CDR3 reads TGCGCCAGCAGTGAGTCGCTAGCGGGAGGTACCGGGGAGCTGTTTTTT. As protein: CASSESLAGGTGELFF.

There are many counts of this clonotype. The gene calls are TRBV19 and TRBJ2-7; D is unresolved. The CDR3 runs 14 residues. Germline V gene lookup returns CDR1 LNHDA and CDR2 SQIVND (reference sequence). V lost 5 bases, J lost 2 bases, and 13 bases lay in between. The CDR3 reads CASSPGGRPYEQYF. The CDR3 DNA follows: TGTGCCAGTAGTCCAGGCGGCAGACCCTACGAGCAGTACTTC.

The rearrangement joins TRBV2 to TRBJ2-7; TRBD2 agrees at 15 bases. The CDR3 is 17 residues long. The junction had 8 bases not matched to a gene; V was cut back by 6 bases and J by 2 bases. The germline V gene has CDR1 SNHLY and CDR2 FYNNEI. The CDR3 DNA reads TGTGCCAGCAGCTGGACTAGCGGGAGGGCTAGAACCTACGAGCAGTACTTC. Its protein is CASSWTSGRARTYEQYF.

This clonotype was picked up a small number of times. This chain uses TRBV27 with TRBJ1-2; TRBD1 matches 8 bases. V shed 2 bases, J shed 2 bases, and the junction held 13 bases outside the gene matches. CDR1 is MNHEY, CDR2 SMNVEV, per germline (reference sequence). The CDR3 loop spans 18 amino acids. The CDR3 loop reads CASSLRPPDRAPNYGYTF. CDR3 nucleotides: TGTGCCAGCAGTTTACGACCGCCGGACAGGGCGCCCAACTATGGCTACACCTTC.

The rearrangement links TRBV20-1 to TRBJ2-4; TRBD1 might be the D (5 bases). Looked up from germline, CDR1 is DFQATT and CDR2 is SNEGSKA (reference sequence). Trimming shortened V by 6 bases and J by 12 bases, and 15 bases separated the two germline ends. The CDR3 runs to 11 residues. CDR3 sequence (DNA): TGCAGTGCCGTGGACACTTGGGGTCAGTACTTC. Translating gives CSAVDTWGQYF.

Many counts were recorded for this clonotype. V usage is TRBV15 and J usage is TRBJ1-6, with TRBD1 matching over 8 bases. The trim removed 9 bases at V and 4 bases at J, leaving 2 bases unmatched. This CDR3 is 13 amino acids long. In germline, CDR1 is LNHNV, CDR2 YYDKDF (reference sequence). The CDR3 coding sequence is TGTGCCACTCGGACAGGGTATAATTCACCCCTCCACTTT. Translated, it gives CATRTGYNSPLHF.

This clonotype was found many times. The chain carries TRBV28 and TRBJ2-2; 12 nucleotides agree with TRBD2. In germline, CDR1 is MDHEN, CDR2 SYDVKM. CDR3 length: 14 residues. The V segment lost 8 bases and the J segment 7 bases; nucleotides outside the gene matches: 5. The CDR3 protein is CASRTSGIHGELFF. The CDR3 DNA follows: TGTGCCAGCCGGACTAGCGGGATTCACGGGGAGCTGTTTTTT. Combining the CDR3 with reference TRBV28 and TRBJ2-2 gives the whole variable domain DVKVTQSSRYLVKRTGEKVFLECVQDMDHENMFWYRQDPGLGLRLIYFSYDVKMKEKGDIPEGYSVSREKKERFSLILESASTNQTSMYLCASRTSGIHGELFFGEGSRLTVL.

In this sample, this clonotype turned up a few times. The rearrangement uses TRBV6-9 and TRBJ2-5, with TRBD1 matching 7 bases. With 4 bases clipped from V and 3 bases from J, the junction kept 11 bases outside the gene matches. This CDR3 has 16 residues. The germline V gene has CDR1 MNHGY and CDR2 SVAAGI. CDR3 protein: CASSSPWSGGKETQYF. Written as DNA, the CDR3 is TGTGCCAGCAGTTCCCCCTGGTCAGGGGGTAAAGAGACCCAGTACTTC.

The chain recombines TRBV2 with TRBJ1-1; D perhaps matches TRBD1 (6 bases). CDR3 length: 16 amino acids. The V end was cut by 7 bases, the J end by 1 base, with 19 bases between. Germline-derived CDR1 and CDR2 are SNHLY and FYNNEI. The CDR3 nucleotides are TGTGCCAGCATCTGGGCCCTTAGGGGGGGGAACACTGAAGCTTTCTTT. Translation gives CASIWALRGGNTEAFF.

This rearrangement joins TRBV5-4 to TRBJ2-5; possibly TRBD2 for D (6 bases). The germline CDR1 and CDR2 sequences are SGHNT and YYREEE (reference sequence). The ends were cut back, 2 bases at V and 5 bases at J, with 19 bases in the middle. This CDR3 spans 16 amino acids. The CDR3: CASSLAGSLRYETQYF. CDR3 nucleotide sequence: TGTGCCAGCAGCTTAGCCGGGAGTTTGCGTTATGAGACCCAGTACTTC. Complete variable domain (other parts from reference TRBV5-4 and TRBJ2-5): ETGVTQSPTHLIKTRGQQVTLRCSSQSGHNTVSWYQQALGQGPQFIFQYYREEENGRGNFPPRFSGLQFPNYSSELNVNALELDDSALYLCASSLAGSLRYETQYFGPGTRLLVL.

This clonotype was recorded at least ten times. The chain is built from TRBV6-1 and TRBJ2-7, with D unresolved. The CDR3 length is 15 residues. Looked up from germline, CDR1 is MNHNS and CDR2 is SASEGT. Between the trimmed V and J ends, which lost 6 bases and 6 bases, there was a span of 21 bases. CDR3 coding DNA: TGTGCCAGCAGGACTTCGGCGAGCTCGATTATCGAGCAGTACTTC. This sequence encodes CASRTSASSIIEQYF.

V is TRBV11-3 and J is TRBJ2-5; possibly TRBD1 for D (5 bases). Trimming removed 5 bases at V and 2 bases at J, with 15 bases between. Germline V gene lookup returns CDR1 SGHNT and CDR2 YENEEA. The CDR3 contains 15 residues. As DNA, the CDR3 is TGTGCCAGCAGCATCGAGACAGACCGACAAGAGACCCAGTACTTC. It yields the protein CASSIETDRQETQYF.

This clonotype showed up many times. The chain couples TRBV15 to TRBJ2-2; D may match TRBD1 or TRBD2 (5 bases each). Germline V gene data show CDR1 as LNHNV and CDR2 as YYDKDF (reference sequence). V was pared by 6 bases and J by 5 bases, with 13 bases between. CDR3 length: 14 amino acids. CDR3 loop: CATRVTEGTGELFF. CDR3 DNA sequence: TGTGCCACCAGGGTTACCGAGGGGACCGGGGAGCTGTTTTTT.

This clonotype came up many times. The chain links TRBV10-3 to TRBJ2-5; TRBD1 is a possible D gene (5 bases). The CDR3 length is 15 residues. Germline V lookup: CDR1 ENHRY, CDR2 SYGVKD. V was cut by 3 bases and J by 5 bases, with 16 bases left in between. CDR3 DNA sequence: TGTGCCATCAGTGATATGTTGGGGCAAATGGAGACCCAGTACTTC. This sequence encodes CAISDMLGQMETQYF.

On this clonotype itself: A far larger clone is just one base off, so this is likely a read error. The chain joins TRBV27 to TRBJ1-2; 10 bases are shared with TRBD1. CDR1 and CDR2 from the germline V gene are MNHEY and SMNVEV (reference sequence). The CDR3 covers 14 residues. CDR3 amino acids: CASILETGGYGHTF. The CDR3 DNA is TGTGCCAGCATTCTTGAGACAGGGGGCTATGGCCACACCTTC.

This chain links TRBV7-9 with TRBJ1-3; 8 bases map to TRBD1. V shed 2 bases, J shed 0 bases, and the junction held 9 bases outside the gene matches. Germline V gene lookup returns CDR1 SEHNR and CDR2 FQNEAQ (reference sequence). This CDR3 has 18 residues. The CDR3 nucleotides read TGTGCCAGCAGCTTATTGGGACAGGTGGGACCCTCTGGAAACACCATATATTTT. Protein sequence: CASSLLGQVGPSGNTIYF.

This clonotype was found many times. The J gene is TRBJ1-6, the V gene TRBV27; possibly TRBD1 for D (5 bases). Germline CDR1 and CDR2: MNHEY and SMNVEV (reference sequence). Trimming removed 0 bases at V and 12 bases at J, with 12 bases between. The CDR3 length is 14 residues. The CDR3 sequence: CASSLSREGLPLHF. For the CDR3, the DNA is TGTGCCAGCAGTTTATCTAGGGAGGGGTTACCCCTCCACTTT.

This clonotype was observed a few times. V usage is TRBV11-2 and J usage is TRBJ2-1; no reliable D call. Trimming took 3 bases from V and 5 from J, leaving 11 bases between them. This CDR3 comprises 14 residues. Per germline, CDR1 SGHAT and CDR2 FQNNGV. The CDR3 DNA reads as TGTGCCAGCAGCTTCTCGAGGCGGAACAATGAGCAGTTCTTC. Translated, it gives CASSFSRRNNEQFF.

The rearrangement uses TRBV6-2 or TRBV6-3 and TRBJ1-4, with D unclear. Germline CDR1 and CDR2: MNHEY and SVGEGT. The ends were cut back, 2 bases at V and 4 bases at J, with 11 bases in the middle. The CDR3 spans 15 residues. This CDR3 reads CASSYIAGNNEKLFF. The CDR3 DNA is TGTGCCAGCAGTTACATCGCGGGTAATAATGAAAAACTGTTTTTT.

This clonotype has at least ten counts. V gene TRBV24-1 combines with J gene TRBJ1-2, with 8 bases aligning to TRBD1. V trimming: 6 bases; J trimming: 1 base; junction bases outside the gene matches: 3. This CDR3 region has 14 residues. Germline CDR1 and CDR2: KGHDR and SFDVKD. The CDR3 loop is CATSSRGLNYGYTF. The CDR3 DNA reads TGTGCCACCAGTAGCAGGGGGCTTAACTATGGCTACACCTTC.